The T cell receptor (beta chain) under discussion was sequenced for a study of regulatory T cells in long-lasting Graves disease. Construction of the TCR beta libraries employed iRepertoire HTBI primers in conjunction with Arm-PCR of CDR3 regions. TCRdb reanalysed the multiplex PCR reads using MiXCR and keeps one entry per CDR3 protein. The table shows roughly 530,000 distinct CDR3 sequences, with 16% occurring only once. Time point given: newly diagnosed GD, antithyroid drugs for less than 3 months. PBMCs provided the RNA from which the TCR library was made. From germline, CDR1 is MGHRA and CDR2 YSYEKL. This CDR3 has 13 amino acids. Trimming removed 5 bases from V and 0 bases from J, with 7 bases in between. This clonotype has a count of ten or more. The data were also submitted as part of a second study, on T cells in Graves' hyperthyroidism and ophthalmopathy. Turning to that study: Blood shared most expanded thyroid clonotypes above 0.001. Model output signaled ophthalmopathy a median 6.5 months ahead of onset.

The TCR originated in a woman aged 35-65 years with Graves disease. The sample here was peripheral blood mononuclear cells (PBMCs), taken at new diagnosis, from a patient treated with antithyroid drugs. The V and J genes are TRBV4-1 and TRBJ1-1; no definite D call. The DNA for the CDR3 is TGCGCCAGCAGCGCCGCCGTGAACACTGAAGCTTTCTTT. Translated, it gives CASSAAVNTEAFF.